These 30 T cell receptor beta chains came from one sample sequenced in a study of graft-versus-host responses after intestinal transplantation. Antigen specificity for these receptors is unknown. Clones were sequenced by immunoSEQ multiplex PCR, and TCRdb holds only the in-frame ones, with some missing. This sample has roughly 97,000 clones, with roughly 87% found just once. Source: unstimulated CD4+ T cells sorted from spleen or lymph node cells, taken before intestinal transplant. The receptor set was obtained from a human donor who received an intestinal transplant.

V is TRBV6-1 and J is TRBJ1-6; D is unclear. Trimming cost V 6 bases and J 10 bases, with 19 bases left between them. CDR3 length: 15 amino acids. Germline V lookup: CDR1 MNHNS, CDR2 SASEGT. The CDR3 DNA reads as TGTGCCAGCAGGTCTAGAGGCCGCACCGAATCACCCCTCCACTTT. Amino acids: CASRSRGRTESPLHF.

CDR3 loop: CASSEEGQYIYEQYF. CDR3 sequence (DNA): TGTGCCAGCAGTGAAGAGGGCCAGTATATCTACGAGCAGTACTTC. This chain connects TRBV2 to TRBJ2-7, with D unresolved. The germline CDR1 and CDR2 sequences are SNHLY and FYNNEI. The CDR3 length is 15 residues. The V end lost 1 base, the J end lost 3 bases, and 13 bases lay between the germline ends. The full variable domain, with the rest looked up from reference TRBV2 and TRBJ2-7, is EPEVTQTPSHQVTQMGQEVILRCVPISNHLYFYWYRQILGQKVEFLVSFYNNEISEKSEIFDDQFSVERPDGSNFTLKIRSTKLEDSAMYFCASSEEGQYIYEQYFGPGTRLTVT.

The chain joins TRBV5-1 to TRBJ2-5, with D maybe TRBD2 (6 bases). Germline lookup yields CDR1 SGHRS and CDR2 YFSETQ. The CDR3 spans 12 residues. The CDR3 DNA sequence: TGCTCTACAGGCGGGGAGACCGGGACCCAGTACTTC. It yields the protein CSTGGETGTQYF.

The rearrangement uses TRBV5-5 and TRBJ2-1; TRBD2 aligns across 13 bases. Germline CDR1 is SGHKS and CDR2 is YYEKEE (reference sequence). The CDR3 contains 16 residues. J lost 4 bases, V lost 0 bases, and 1 base had no gene match. The CDR3 bases are TGTGCCAGCAGCTTGGAGGGACTAGCGGGATACAATGAGCAGTTCTTC. It yields the protein CASSLEGLAGYNEQFF. Full variable domain (rest looked up from reference TRBV5-5 and TRBJ2-1): DAGVTQSPTHLIKTRGQQVTLRCSPISGHKSVSWYQQVLGQGPQFIFQYYEKEERGRGNFPDRFSARQFPNYSSELNVNALLLGDSALYLCASSLEGLAGYNEQFFGPGTRLTVL.

J is TRBJ2-5 and V is TRBV7-3, with D unresolved. The V gene lost 2 bases and the J gene lost 5 bases, with 9 bases spanning the gap. CDR3 size: 13 residues. Germline CDR1 SGHTA, CDR2 FQGTGA. The CDR3 bases are TGTGCCAGCAGCTTAGGTCCCCCCGAGACCCAGTACTTC. Amino acid sequence: CASSLGPPETQYF.

This clone occurred once. The gene calls are TRBV15 and TRBJ2-3; TRBD2 aligns across 11 bases. CDR1 is LNHNV, CDR2 YYDKDF, per germline (reference sequence). Unmatched junction bases numbered 7, after V lost 8 bases and J lost 0 bases. This CDR3 has 16 residues. As DNA, the CDR3 is TGTGCCACCGGTAGCGGGAGGGTAACTAGCACAGATACGCAGTATTTT. Translating gives CATGSGRVTSTDTQYF.

The rearrangement uses TRBV19 and TRBJ2-5; D not resolved. The DNA matches TRBJ2-7 better at its end, which makes the J call doubtful. Germline V lookup: CDR1 LNHDA, CDR2 SQIVND (reference sequence). The CDR3 is made up of 15 amino acids. CDR3 coding DNA: TGTGCCAGTAGTATAGTCCGTGAGAACACCTACGAGCAGTACTTC. Its translation: CASSIVRENTYEQYF.

The chain has TRBV10-2 and TRBJ1-1; D gene ambiguous. This CDR3 region has 13 residues. The V and J ends lost 6 bases and 0 bases respectively, with 8 bases between them. CDR1 and CDR2 (germline): WSHSY, SAAADI. In nucleotides, the CDR3 is TGCGCCAGCAGCCACGTCATGAACACTGAAGCTTTCTTT. It yields the protein CASSHVMNTEAFF.

This sequence joins TRBV2 and TRBJ2-3; 9 bases align to TRBD1. Germline V gene data show CDR1 as SNHLY and CDR2 as FYNNEI. The V gene end was trimmed by 9 bases and the J gene end by 3 bases; junction bases not matched to a gene: 10. The CDR3 covers 15 residues. The CDR3 is CASSPGQGRTDTQYF. The CDR3 DNA reads TGTGCCAGTAGTCCGGGACAGGGTCGGACAGATACGCAGTATTTT.

J is TRBJ1-6 and V is TRBV18, with TRBD1 matching 7 bases. Germline V gene lookup returns CDR1 KGHSH and CDR2 LQKENI. With 2 bases clipped from V and 14 bases from J, the junction kept 6 bases outside the gene matches. The CDR3 spans 13 residues. The CDR3 DNA reads TGTGCCAGCTCACCAGGATTGGACAGGTCCCTCCACTTT. Protein sequence: CASSPGLDRSLHF.

The rearrangement joins TRBV27 to TRBJ1-1; D perhaps matches TRBD1 (5 bases). Trimming removed 7 bases from V and 8 bases from J, with 17 bases in between. Germline assignment: CDR1 MNHEY and CDR2 SMNVEV (reference sequence). The CDR3 spans 13 residues. CDR3 nucleotide sequence: TGTGCCAGCAATCCTGCTCGGGGGGGGGAAGCTTTCTTT. It encodes CASNPARGGEAFF.

In the case of this clone: This sample also contains other DNA sequences that code for the same CDR3. The rearrangement joins TRBV2 to TRBJ2-5; D ambiguous. Germline CDR1 is SNHLY and CDR2 is FYNNEI. Trimming took off 6 bases at V and 2 bases at J, with 4 bases between the two ends. The CDR3 is 11 amino acids. The CDR3 region is CASREQETQYF. The DNA of the CDR3 is TGTGCCAGCAGGGAACAAGAGACCCAGTACTTC.

The chain joins TRBV5-1 to TRBJ1-5; a weak D match, TRBD1 (5 bases). V lost 0 bases and J 6 bases, leaving 13 bases between the germline ends. Germline V CDR1 and CDR2: SGHRS, YFSETQ. The CDR3 contains 15 residues. The CDR3 region has the DNA TGCGCCAGCAGCTTGGCCGCGGGGGTAGGTCAGCCCCAGCATTTT. Its translation is CASSLAAGVGQPQHF.

V and J are TRBV6-5 and TRBJ2-7; D possibly corresponds to TRBD1 (5 bases). This CDR3 spans 15 amino acids. Germline CDR1 reads MNHEY; CDR2 reads SVGAGI. V was shortened by 9 bases and J by 2 bases, with 20 bases between the two germline ends. DNA for the CDR3: TGTGCCAGAAAACGAACAGGACCCCCTCCCTACGAGCAGTACTTC. Translated, it gives CARKRTGPPPYEQYF.

The CDR3 reads CASSLVYGSGGYTF. The CDR3, as DNA: TGTGCCAGCAGCTTGGTATACGGATCAGGGGGCTACACCTTC. V usage is TRBV5-6 and J usage is TRBJ1-2, with D possibly matching TRBD1 (5 bases). V shed 0 bases and J shed 8 bases, with 14 bases lying between them. The CDR3 totals 14 residues. The V gene's germline CDR1 is SGHDT and CDR2 YYEEEE.

The V gene is TRBV29-1, the J gene TRBJ2-7; 7 nucleotides align to TRBD1. The CDR3 covers 13 residues. Germline V gene data show CDR1 as SQVTM and CDR2 as ANQGSEA. The V gene end was trimmed by 4 bases and the J gene end by 4 bases; junction bases not matched to a gene: 7. The CDR3 region has the DNA TGCAGCGTTGGCCCCAGGACAGGTTACGAGCAGTACTTC. Protein sequence: CSVGPRTGYEQYF.

The chain has TRBV10-3 and TRBJ2-3; 14 nucleotides line up with TRBD2. The junction had 7 bases not matched to a gene; V was cut back by 6 bases and J by 5 bases. This CDR3 region has 16 residues. Germline-derived CDR1 and CDR2 are ENHRY and SYGVKD. CDR3 amino acids: CAIRRGLAGDLDTQYF. DNA of the CDR3: TGTGCCATCAGGAGGGGACTAGCGGGAGATTTAGATACGCAGTATTTT.

The CDR3 protein is CASSFRGDVGYGYTF. For the CDR3, the DNA is TGTGCCAGCAGCTTTAGAGGGGACGTAGGTTATGGCTACACCTTC. This sequence joins TRBV5-5 and TRBJ1-2; D perhaps matches TRBD1 (5 bases). Germline V gene data show CDR1 as SGHKS and CDR2 as YYEKEE (reference sequence). V shed 2 bases and J shed 5 bases, with 16 bases lying between them. This CDR3 is built from 15 residues.

CDR3 nucleotide sequence: TGTGCCAGCTCACCTCAAATCCCGAGGCTGAGAGGTAACAAGGGGTCCACTGAAGCTTTCTTT. Its translation: CASSPQIPRLRGNKGSTEAFF. This rearrangement joins TRBV18 to TRBJ1-1, with a tentative D call TRBD1 (5 bases). In germline, CDR1 is KGHSH, CDR2 LQKENI. Trimming took 3 bases from V and 4 from J, leaving 33 bases between them. The CDR3 totals 21 residues.

CDR3 nucleotides: TGCGCCAGCAGCCGTGACAGGGCCGGGGAAAAACTGTTTTTT. Translated: CASSRDRAGEKLFF. This chain joins TRBV5-1 and TRBJ1-4; 7 bases fit TRBD1. In germline, CDR1 is SGHRS, CDR2 YFSETQ. The CDR3 covers 14 residues. V dropped 4 bases and J dropped 8; count of bases not matched to a gene: 8. The variable domain in full, with the rest retrieved from reference TRBV5-1 and TRBJ1-4, is KAGVTQTPRYLIKTRGQQVTLSCSPISGHRSVSWYQQTPGQGLQFLFEYFSETQRNKGNFPGRFSGRQFSNSRSEMNVSTLELGDSALYLCASSRDRAGEKLFFGSGTQLSVL.

The chain employs TRBV2 and TRBJ2-1, with 10 bases lining up with TRBD1. The germline V gene has CDR1 SNHLY and CDR2 FYNNEI. V lost 7 bases to trimming and J lost 2 bases; unmatched junction nucleotides: 5. This CDR3 comprises 15 residues. As DNA, the CDR3 is TGTGCCAGCACCATTGACAGGGGGCCCTACAATGAGCAGTTCTTC. This sequence encodes CASTIDRGPYNEQFF.

For the CDR3, the DNA is TGTGCCAGCTCACCGGGGACGCTAGACGAGCAGTACTTC. It codes for CASSPGTLDEQYF. The chain carries TRBV6-1 and TRBJ2-7; D could derive from TRBD1 or TRBD2 (5 bases each). This CDR3 comprises 13 residues. V lost 8 bases and J lost 5, with 16 bases in between. CDR1 and CDR2 from the germline V gene are MNHNS and SASEGT.

The genes are TRBV10-3 and TRBJ2-3; TRBD2 matches 7 bases. The J segment lost 4 bases and the V segment lost 0 bases, leaving 4 bases of the junction unmatched. The germline V gene encodes CDR1 ENHRY and CDR2 SYGVKD. There are 15 residues in the CDR3. DNA of the CDR3: TGTGCCATCAGTGAGTCGACTAGCTCCGCAGATACGCAGTATTTT. Residues: CAISESTSSADTQYF.

This sequence joins TRBV2 and TRBJ2-5; 7 bases agree with TRBD2. Germline trimming cut 5 bases from V and 5 bases from J; bases unmatched to any gene: 5. Germline loops: CDR1 SNHLY, CDR2 FYNNEI. This CDR3 is 13 amino acids long. The CDR3, as DNA: TGTGCCAGCAGTTTCGGGGGGACGGAGACCCAGTACTTC. Protein sequence: CASSFGGTETQYF.

The chain carries TRBV18 and TRBJ1-2; the D is unclear. The V and J ends lost 4 bases and 7 bases respectively, with 10 bases between them. This CDR3 spans 12 amino acids. Germline V gene data show CDR1 as KGHSH and CDR2 as LQKENI. CDR3 in DNA: TGTGCCAGCTCACGATACACGTCTGGCTACACCTTC. It specifies CASSRYTSGYTF.

The chain employs TRBV18 and TRBJ2-7; 7 bases are shared with TRBD2. From germline, CDR1 is KGHSH and CDR2 LQKENI. Trimming at V came to 2 bases and at J to 3 bases, leaving 16 bases not matched to a gene. The CDR3 has 18 residues. CDR3 coding DNA: TGTGCCAGCTCACCAAACGGAATAATTCGAGCGGGGAACTACGAGCAGTACTTC. It yields the protein CASSPNGIIRAGNYEQYF.

This chain links TRBV5-1 with TRBJ1-4; D remains unclear. Germline loops: CDR1 SGHRS, CDR2 YFSETQ. The CDR3 runs to 16 residues. Between the trimmed V and J ends, which lost 0 bases and 0 bases, there was a span of 9 bases. The CDR3 DNA follows: TGCGCCAGCAGCTTGGTACCCACAACAACTAATGAAAAACTGTTTTTT. Protein sequence: CASSLVPTTTNEKLFF.

This sequence joins TRBV10-1 and TRBJ2-5; 7 bases align to TRBD1. The CDR3 contains 14 residues. The germline CDR1 and CDR2 sequences are WNHNN and SYGVQD (reference sequence). V shed 4 bases and J 1 base; nucleotides not matched to a gene: 3. CDR3 in DNA: TGCGCCAGCAGTGCGACAGGGCTCCAAGAGACCCAGTACTTC. Protein product: CASSATGLQETQYF.

This clone is a singleton in its sample. At one boundary the junction diverges from the germline segment, which might be a read error. The chain is built from TRBV5-1 and TRBJ1-5; weak D call: TRBD1 (6 bases). This CDR3 contains 15 residues. From germline, CDR1 is SGHRS and CDR2 YFSETQ. The DNA of the CDR3 is TGCGCCAGCAGCTTGGTATCTGGGGGCGGTCAGCCCCGGCATTTT. Translating it yields CASSLVSGGGQPRHF. Supplemented by reference TRBV5-1 and TRBJ1-5, the full variable domain reads KAGVTQTPRYLIKTRGQQVTLSCSPISGHRSVSWYQQTPGQGLQFLFEYFSETQRNKGNFPGRFSGRQFSNSRSEMNVSTLELGDSALYLCASSLVSGGGQPRHFGDGTRLSIL.

The CDR3 DNA reads TGTGCCAGCAGCGTAGGACAGGGACAAGAGACCCAGTACTTC. Its protein product is CASSVGQGQETQYF. The V gene is TRBV9, the J gene TRBJ2-5; 7 bases line up with TRBD1. This CDR3 has 14 residues. CDR1 and CDR2 from the germline V gene are SGDLS and YYNGEE. J lost 2 bases, V lost 0 bases, and 1 base had no gene match.